The text below deals with one T cell receptor (beta chain). TCRdb's copy holds only in-frame clones and misses some; the assay was immunoSEQ multiplex PCR. The top ten hold around 3.4% of the sample, which has roughly 150,000 clones, 88% seen once. This record belongs to a study of T cell responses to AZD1222 COVID-19 vaccine. V dropped 8 bases and J dropped 7; count of bases not matched to a gene: 13. Germline V CDR1 and CDR2: SGHAT, FQNNGV. This CDR3 is 15 amino acids long. J is TRBJ1-4 and V is TRBV11-2, with 7 nucleotides matching TRBD1. The sequence was collected from an adult in good health. The starting material was peripheral blood, obtained on day 0 of MenACWY control vaccination. CDR3 region: CASGPQVTGAEKLFF. CDR3 in DNA: TGTGCCAGCGGCCCGCAGGTCACAGGGGCTGAAAAACTGTTTTTT. Full variable domain (missing parts from reference TRBV11-2 and TRBJ1-4): EAGVAQSPRYKIIEKRQSVAFWCNPISGHATLYWYQQILGQGPKLLIQFQNNGVVDDSQLPKDRFSAERLKGVDSTLKIQPAKLEDSAVYLCASGPQVTGAEKLFFGSGTQLSVL.